This T cell receptor (beta chain) appears in the sequencing data of a study of brain metastases from non-small cell lung cancer. Broader study findings: Metastases had sparse T cells but largely shared repertoires with primaries. In over 55% of brain metastases, T-cell clones were expanded compared with matched primary tumors.

Measured with immunoSEQ multiplex PCR; TCRdb has only the in-frame clones, and not every one. The table shows about 15,000 clones, with around four fifths occurring only once. As for this clone: Its specificity is unknown.

This CDR3 has 15 amino acids. Germline CDR1 reads KGHSH; CDR2 reads LQKENI. Trimming left V 0 bases short and J 0 bases short, with 5 bases between. The receptor was derived from a donor over 35 with non-small cell lung cancer. Sequenced sample: primary lung tumor tissue. This rearrangement joins TRBV18 to TRBJ2-2, with D possibly TRBD2 on 5 matching bases. The CDR3 loop is CASSPPSANTGELFF. The CDR3 nucleotides are TGTGCCAGCTCACCACCTAGCGCGAACACCGGGGAGCTGTTTTTT.